This passage covers 27 T cell receptor beta chains from one sample sequenced in a study of blood T cell repertoires in COVID-19. Assay used: immunoSEQ multiplex PCR; TCRdb lists only in-frame clones, some missing. The sample records some 200,000 clones, roughly four fifths being singletons. Source material: peripheral blood. Every receptor here comes from a woman aged 25 to 45 who had recovered from COVID-19.

This clone was seen only once. This sequence joins TRBV14 and TRBJ2-4; the match to TRBD1 covers 7 bases. Germline trimming cut 0 bases from V and 2 bases from J; bases unmatched to any gene: 7. From germline, CDR1 is SGHDN and CDR2 FVKESK. The CDR3 runs 17 residues. DNA of the CDR3: TGTGCCAGCAGCCAAGATGCGATAGGGGGCTCCAAAAACATTCAGTACTTC. Its protein is CASSQDAIGGSKNIQYF.

This sequence joins TRBV5-1 and TRBJ2-5; TRBD2 matches at 11 bases. The CDR3 loop spans 20 amino acids. Germline trimming cut 4 bases from V and 5 bases from J; bases unmatched to any gene: 22. Germline V gives CDR1 SGHRS, CDR2 YFSETQ. CDR3 DNA: TGCGCCAGCAGCGACAGGGACACCCTAGCGGGAGGAAAAATTTGGGAGACCCAGTACTTC. It encodes CASSDRDTLAGGKIWETQYF.

DNA of the CDR3: TGCGCCAGCAGCCAAGTTACCGGGACAGGGGATTGGTACGAGCAGTACTTC. The encoded protein is CASSQVTGTGDWYEQYF. This chain uses TRBV4-1 with TRBJ2-7; 10 positions match TRBD1. CDR1 is MGHRA and CDR2 is YSYEKL in the germline V gene. The CDR3 spans 17 residues. V lost 1 base, J lost 4 bases, and 10 bases stayed unmatched.

The chain joins TRBV5-4 to TRBJ2-1, with 8 nucleotides matching TRBD2. The CDR3 loop spans 15 amino acids. Per germline, CDR1 SGHNT and CDR2 YYREEE (reference sequence). The V and J ends lost 2 bases and 7 bases, in that order; junction bases with no gene match: 8. This chain's CDR3 is CASSFSGADWNEQFF. Written as DNA, the CDR3 is TGTGCCAGCAGCTTTAGCGGGGCCGACTGGAATGAGCAGTTCTTC.

The chain recombines TRBV6-2 or TRBV6-3 with TRBJ2-1, with 9 positions matching TRBD2. CDR1 is MNHEY, CDR2 SVGEGT, per germline. The CDR3 sequence is 15 residues long. V lost 6 bases and J lost 3; bases outside the gene matches: 6. The DNA of the CDR3 is TGTGCCAGCAGCATAAGCGGGAGGTTCTACAATGAGCAGTTCTTC. This codes for CASSISGRFYNEQFF.

DNA for the CDR3: TGTGCCAGCGGGAGGGACTCTGGGGCCAACGTCCTGACTTTC. Translation: CASGRDSGANVLTF. The J gene is TRBJ2-6, the V gene TRBV18; TRBD2 agrees at 7 bases. Per the germline V gene, CDR1 is KGHSH and CDR2 is LQKENI. Unmatched junction bases numbered 1, after V lost 8 bases and J lost 0 bases. The CDR3 contains 14 residues.

This sequence joins TRBV28 and TRBJ2-7; 9 bases match TRBD2. The CDR3 covers 12 residues. Germline-derived CDR1 and CDR2 are MDHEN and SYDVKM. The junction had 2 bases not matched to a gene; V was cut back by 7 bases and J by 4 bases. Here the CDR3 DNA reads TGTGCCAGCAAACTAGCGGGTTACGAGCAGTACTTC. Amino acids: CASKLAGYEQYF.

V is TRBV6-1 and J is TRBJ1-5; D not resolved. Trimming pared 2 bases from V and 0 bases from J, leaving 8 bases between. The CDR3 length is 15 residues. The germline V gene encodes CDR1 MNHNS and CDR2 SASEGT. The CDR3: CASSEHPGSNQPQHF. CDR3 nucleotide sequence: TGTGCCAGCAGTGAACATCCAGGTAGCAATCAGCCCCAGCATTTT.

The DNA of the CDR3 is TGTGCCAGCAGCTCAGGGACAGGGGACGCGGACTATGGCTACACCTTC. It encodes CASSSGTGDADYGYTF. The chain joins TRBV11-1 to TRBJ1-2, with 10 bases aligning to TRBD1. CDR1 is SGHAT, CDR2 FQDESV, per germline (reference sequence). CDR3 size: 16 residues. V lost 4 bases and J lost 3; bases outside the gene matches: 8.

This chain joins TRBV5-4 and TRBJ1-5; the D gene is possibly TRBD1 (5 bases). The CDR3 runs to 17 residues. Trimming cost V 6 bases and J 3 bases, with 22 bases left between them. Per germline, CDR1 SGHNT and CDR2 YYREEE (reference sequence). The DNA of the CDR3 is TGTGCCAGCACCATCCTTCCGTCGGGGGGGGACAATCAGCCCCAGCATTTT. Translated: CASTILPSGGDNQPQHF.

This clone occurred once. One end of the junction varies from germline; a read error may be responsible. This chain uses TRBV10-3 with TRBJ2-7; TRBD1 is a possible D gene (6 bases). Germline CDR1 reads ENHRY; CDR2 reads SYGVKD. This CDR3 region has 12 residues. The CDR3 sequence: CAISDPNRVHDF. For the CDR3, the DNA is TGTGCCATCAGTGACCCCAACAGGGTCCATGACTTC.

V gene TRBV18 combines with J gene TRBJ1-1; 8 bases map to TRBD1. With V trimmed by 3 bases and J by 3 bases, 12 bases remained unmatched. CDR3 length: 17 residues. The germline gives CDR1 KGHSH, CDR2 LQKENI. The CDR3 sequence is CASSPDRARILDTEAFF. The CDR3 DNA is TGTGCCAGCTCACCGGACAGGGCGCGCATTTTGGACACTGAAGCTTTCTTT. The whole variable domain, filled in from reference TRBV18 and TRBJ1-1, reads NAGVMQNPRHLVRRRGQEARLRCSPMKGHSHVYWYRQLPEEGLKFMVYLQKENIIDESGMPKERFSAEFPKEGPSILRIQQVVRGDSAAYFCASSPDRARILDTEAFFGQGTRLTVV.

This clone was counted once. The genes are TRBV11-3 and TRBJ2-4; 13 nucleotides align to TRBD2. The CDR3 has 16 residues. J gave up 6 bases and V 1 base, and 3 bases lay outside the gene matches. Germline values: CDR1 SGHNT, CDR2 YENEEA. CDR3 residues: CASSLGTSGSGNIQYF. In DNA, the CDR3 is TGTGCCAGCAGCTTAGGGACTAGCGGGAGTGGAAACATTCAGTACTTC.

The chain carries TRBV29-1 and TRBJ2-2; maybe TRBD2 (6 bases). The CDR3 is 15 amino acids. V was shortened by 6 bases and J by 5 bases, with 19 bases between the two germline ends. Germline values: CDR1 SQVTM, CDR2 ANQGSEA. In nucleotides, the CDR3 is TGCAGCGTCAGCAGGAGGGCCCCCTTAACCGGGGAGCTGTTTTTT. This gives the protein CSVSRRAPLTGELFF.

This rearrangement joins TRBV27 to TRBJ2-1, with 7 bases that match TRBD2. The CDR3 length is 16 residues. After removal of 4 bases from V and 14 bases from J, the junction contained 20 bases not matched to a gene. The germline CDR1 and CDR2 sequences are MNHEY and SMNVEV (reference sequence). The CDR3 nucleotides read TGTGCCAGCAGTTCTTACCAGGGTCGGGGGGTGTTTCGGGAGTTCTTC. It specifies CASSSYQGRGVFREFF.

The V gene is TRBV28, the J gene TRBJ1-2; 7 nucleotides agree with TRBD1. Germline assignment: CDR1 MDHEN and CDR2 SYDVKM. V trimming: 5 bases; J trimming: 5 bases; junction bases outside the gene matches: 14. The CDR3 runs 16 residues. In nucleotides, the CDR3 is TGTGCCAGCAGTCCCCCCGAAAAGGGCAGGGGGTATGGCTACACCTTC. Amino acids: CASSPPEKGRGYGYTF.

This clone has more than one count but fewer than ten. The rearrangement links TRBV6-5 to TRBJ1-1, with a tentative D call TRBD1 (6 bases). Deletions cut 2 bases from V and 5 bases from J, with 15 bases between. CDR1 is MNHEY and CDR2 is SVGAGI in the germline V gene. The CDR3 length is 15 residues. CDR3 amino acids: CASSYGQGRGTEAFF. In DNA form, the CDR3 reads TGTGCCAGCAGTTACGGGCAGGGGAGAGGGACTGAAGCTTTCTTT.

This chain connects TRBV30 to TRBJ2-2, with D perhaps matching TRBD2 (5 bases). CDR1 and CDR2 (germline): GTSNPN, SVGIG (reference sequence). V was clipped by 3 bases and J by 6 bases, with 14 bases between them. This CDR3 has 14 residues. The CDR3 DNA follows: TGTGCCTGGAGAGCGGCAGGACCATCCGGGGAGCTGTTTTTT. Translation gives CAWRAAGPSGELFF. Using reference TRBV30 and TRBJ2-2 for the parts outside the CDR3, the full variable domain is SQTIHQWPATLVQPVGSPLSLECTVEGTSNPNLYWYRQAAGRGLQLLFYSVGIGQISSEVPQNLSASRPQDRQFILSSKKLLLSDSGFYLCAWRAAGPSGELFFGEGSRLTVL.

The rearrangement joins TRBV5-5 to TRBJ2-5; 7 bases map to TRBD2. The ends lost 6 bases at V and 2 bases at J; junction bases unmatched: 4. The CDR3 extends over 13 amino acids. Germline V gene data show CDR1 as SGHKS and CDR2 as YYEKEE (reference sequence). The CDR3 loop reads CASKLAPQETQYF. In nucleotides, the CDR3 is TGTGCCAGCAAACTAGCGCCACAAGAGACCCAGTACTTC.

This chain joins TRBV4-1 and TRBJ1-2, with 11 bases lining up with TRBD1. This CDR3 is built from 17 residues. Germline V gene lookup returns CDR1 MGHRA and CDR2 YSYEKL. V trimming: 1 base; J trimming: 7 bases; junction bases outside the gene matches: 11. CDR3 coding DNA: TGCGCCAGCAGCCAAGCCAGGACAGGGGGCGCCGGGGGTGGCTACACCTTC. Its translation is CASSQARTGGAGGGYTF.

This clone showed up just a few times. The chain joins TRBV6-5 to TRBJ1-1; no reliable D call. Between the trimmed V and J ends, which lost 0 bases and 3 bases, there was a span of 5 bases. The CDR3 is made up of 13 amino acids. Per the germline V gene, CDR1 is MNHEY and CDR2 is SVGAGI. CDR3 sequence reads: CASSYSGHTEAFF. The CDR3 DNA is TGTGCCAGCAGTTACTCTGGGCACACTGAAGCTTTCTTT.

This clone occurred many times. The CDR3 bases are TGTGCCAGCAGCTTTGGACAGGGAGAGACCCAGTACTTC. Its translation is CASSFGQGETQYF. The chain uses TRBV7-3 and TRBJ2-5, with 8 bases identical to TRBD1. The V gene's germline CDR1 is SGHTA and CDR2 FQGTGA. This CDR3 comprises 13 residues. V was pared by 3 bases and J by 4 bases, with 1 base of the junction left unmatched.

This clone was seen only a few times. The chain couples TRBV30 to TRBJ2-7, with 9 bases identical to TRBD1. V lost 5 bases, J lost 4 bases, and 9 bases stayed unmatched. Germline loops: CDR1 GTSNPN, CDR2 SVGIG (reference sequence). CDR3 length equals 14 residues. DNA for the CDR3: TGTGCCTGGCACCGGGACAGGGCTTCTTACGAGCAGTACTTC. Amino acid sequence: CAWHRDRASYEQYF.

In this sample, this clone turned up a few times. The CDR3 DNA reads TGTGCCAGCAGCCAATTCTTCGGGGGAATCACAGGTGACTATGGCTACACCTTC. This encodes CASSQFFGGITGDYGYTF. This sequence joins TRBV3-1 (or the pseudogene TRBV3-2) and TRBJ1-2, with D maybe TRBD1 (5 bases). The CDR3 is 18 amino acids. V dropped 2 bases and J dropped 3 bases, with 22 bases sitting between them. Germline CDR1 is LGHDT and CDR2 is YNNKEL (reference sequence).

V and J are TRBV28 and TRBJ2-7; TRBD1 might be the D (6 bases). CDR1 MDHEN and CDR2 SYDVKM come from the germline V gene. V was pared by 2 bases and J by 3 bases, with 11 bases between. The CDR3 sequence is 14 residues long. The CDR3 DNA is TGTGCCAGCAGTTTACTGGGGGCTAACTACGAGCAGTACTTC. As protein: CASSLLGANYEQYF.

This chain uses TRBV30 with TRBJ1-1; D is uncertain. This CDR3 contains 13 residues. V was cut by 2 bases and J by 0 bases, with 7 bases left in between. Germline CDR1 reads GTSNPN; CDR2 reads SVGIG (reference sequence). The CDR3 region is CAWSPSLNTEAFF. The CDR3, as DNA: TGTGCCTGGAGTCCCAGTCTGAACACTGAAGCTTTCTTT. Filled out from reference TRBV30 and TRBJ1-1, the complete variable domain reads SQTIHQWPATLVQPVGSPLSLECTVEGTSNPNLYWYRQAAGRGLQLLFYSVGIGQISSEVPQNLSASRPQDRQFILSSKKLLLSDSGFYLCAWSPSLNTEAFFGQGTRLTVV.

The chain joins TRBV5-1 to TRBJ2-5; tentatively, D is TRBD1 (6 bases). V was pared by 3 bases and J by 5 bases, with 23 bases between. CDR1 and CDR2 (germline): SGHRS, YFSETQ. This CDR3 is built from 17 residues. In DNA form, the CDR3 reads TGCGCCAGCAGCTCGGCGGTTGGCAGGGGCTGGCGGGAGACCCAGTACTTC. Its protein is CASSSAVGRGWRETQYF.